This TCR beta chain appears in the sequencing data of a study of molecular identifiers for immune sequencing clone quantification. Germline trimming cut 3 bases from V and 4 bases from J; bases unmatched to any gene: 7. Germline V gene sequence: CDR1 SGHDN, CDR2 FVKESK. The CDR3 has 15 amino acids. In TCRdb, the PCR reads were re-called with MiXCR into one record per CDR3 protein. Of nearly 650,000 distinct CDR3 sequences in the sample, about 25% were seen once. Source material: naive CD8+ T cells from blood, with Jurkat cell RNA spiked in. Subset defined: FACS-sorted CD8+CD4-CCR7+CD45RA+ naive T cells. The sequence came from a human donor in good health. Some libraries in this study had Jurkat cell RNA spiked in. This chain connects TRBV14 to TRBJ1-2; 8 bases agree with TRBD1. This CDR3 is CASSHRTGFTYGYTF. For the CDR3, the DNA is TGTGCCAGCAGCCACCGGACAGGGTTTACCTATGGCTACACCTTC.